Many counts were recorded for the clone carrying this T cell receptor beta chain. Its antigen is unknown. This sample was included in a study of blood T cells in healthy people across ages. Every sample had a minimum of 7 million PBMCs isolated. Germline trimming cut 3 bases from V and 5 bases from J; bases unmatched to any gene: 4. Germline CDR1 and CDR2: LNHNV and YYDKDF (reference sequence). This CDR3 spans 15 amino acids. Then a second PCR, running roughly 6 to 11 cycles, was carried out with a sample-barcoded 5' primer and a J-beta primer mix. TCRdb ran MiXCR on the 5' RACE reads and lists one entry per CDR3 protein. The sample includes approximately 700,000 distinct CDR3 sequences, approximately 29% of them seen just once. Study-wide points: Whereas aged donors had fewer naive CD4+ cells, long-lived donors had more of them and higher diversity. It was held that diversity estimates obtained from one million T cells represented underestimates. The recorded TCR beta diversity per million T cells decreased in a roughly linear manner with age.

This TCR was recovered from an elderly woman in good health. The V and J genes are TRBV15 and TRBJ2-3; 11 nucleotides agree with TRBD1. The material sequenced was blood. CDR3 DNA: TGTGCCACCAGCAGTGCCGGGACAGGGGGAGATACGCAGTATTTT. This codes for CATSSAGTGGDTQYF.